This TCR beta chain was identified in a study of shared clonotypes between healthy human individuals (dated by TCRdb to 2018 to 2020). Concerning the study at large: Two women and three men aged 18 to 49 years were included in the cohort. Per donor, three plates each were used for CD4 naive and CD4 memory, two for CD8 naive, and one for CD8 memory. Blood TCR repertoires of roughly five healthy adults were deeply sequenced to estimate repertoire size and the extent of clonotype sharing between individuals. To increase sequencing depth and limit assay-specific biases, different laboratories used diverse techniques to prepare libraries and sequence TCR repertoires. Per donor, leukapheresis produced somewhere between about 0.85 and 9.5 billion PBMCs.

Beyond this particular receptor, the publication reports: Naive subsets generally had larger estimated clonotype richness than memory subsets did. Compared with non-shared clonotypes, clonotypes shared by all four sorted-subset donors had higher generation probabilities. Across four donors, roughly 5.4% of naive CD4, approximately 3.6% of naive CD8, about 2% of memory CD4, and roughly 0.41% of memory CD8 clonotypes were shared. Pairwise subsampling indicated that sequencing depth was expected to affect the degree of clonotype sharing among donors. The genetic and exposure-history diversity represented was limited by the small number of donors. Rarefaction of sorted-subset datasets indicated incomplete sequencing despite the large sequencing depth. Sampling was restricted to blood, and TCR repertoires in tissues likely differ from the TCR repertoires found in blood.

CDR1 and CDR2 are drawn from the germline V gene (reference sequence): MNHEY, SMNVEV. V lost 6 bases and J lost 8 bases, and the count of bases not matched to a germline gene is 17. The cysteine opens and the phenylalanine closes a CDR3 of 16 amino acids. Only the CDR3 DNA is retained, 48 bases long and in frame from the first base. Turning to this clone: No cognate antigen has been identified for it. Base qualities are not at hand, and no much larger clone is one base apart.

CD8 naive samples were obtained by positive selection for CCR7 among CD45RO-negative cells, yielding a CD45RA+CCR7+ population from which TemRA cells were excluded. Donors were healthy HIV-negative adults with no recently reported acute infections or vaccinations. All donors were Caucasian adults living in Nashville, Tennessee, USA. Blood was obtained by leukapheresis, after which PBMCs were separated by Ficoll-Histopaque density gradient centrifugation and cryopreserved in liquid nitrogen vapor phase. Purity and quantity of every magnetically sorted T cell population were checked by analytical flow cytometry. From each sorted fraction, genomic DNA was isolated and quantified by UV absorbance on a Nanodrop 2000c. Using the deep immunoSEQ assay, multiplex PCR amplified TCR CDR3 regions from genomic DNA. Genomic DNA extracted from each cell subset was distributed evenly over all wells of several immunoSEQ 96-well plates, and each plate served as one replicate. Each replicate PCR for sorted subsets received about 220 ng genomic DNA, equal to about 30,000 T cell genomes. Purified libraries were quantified with a Qubit 3.0 fluorometer, sized on a Bioanalyzer 2100, and re-quantified with the KAPA Library Quantification kit. Each immunoSEQ 96-well plate was sequenced on its own single-read 150-cycle Illumina NextSeq 550 flow cell. The study's own analysis went as follows. The immunoSEQ output contained only junctional sequences without quality scores, so filtering could not match that applied to full-length reads. To assign V/J genes and CDR3, sequences were annotated using PyIR, a Python wrapper for IgBLAST v1.9, with IMGT germline references. Reads were removed for weak V/J assignments (E-value above 1e-6), missing CDR3, stop codons, out-of-frame junctions, or ambiguous translated residues. V3J clonotypes were defined by identical inferred V gene, J gene, and CDR3 amino acid sequence. The percentage overlap between two repertoires was calculated by dividing the number of shared unique clonotypes by the size of the smaller repertoire. Richness of each repertoire was evaluated using RTK rarefaction, the Chao1 estimator, and Recon v2.1 estimates of unobserved clonotypes. For all TCRbeta clonotypes obtained by the gDNA method from four donors, generation probabilities were computed with OLGA. Drawn from immuneACCESS, this table holds only the in-frame rearrangements with V and J called that TCRdb kept. Clones are partly lost; checked studies trace under half to an unresolved V gene and leave the rest unexplained. Clonal size and the V and J genes are those of that table, whereas D and trimming came from the DNA. This sample has almost 700,000 clones in its table, and roughly nine tenths of those were observed once. The ten largest clones take up 24% of the sample.

The specimen sequenced was naive CD8+ T cells sorted from blood. What the cell subset or site label conveys for this sample: CD45RA+CCR7+. The clonotype was recovered from a man aged 25 to 40 in good health. The sequence is built from TRBV27 and TRBJ1-2; the junction holds 8 bases that match TRBD1. The DNA reads TGTGCCAGCAGCTCGACAGGGGCGAATCCTGTTATCGGCTACACCTTC. This yields the protein CASSSTGANPVIGYTF.